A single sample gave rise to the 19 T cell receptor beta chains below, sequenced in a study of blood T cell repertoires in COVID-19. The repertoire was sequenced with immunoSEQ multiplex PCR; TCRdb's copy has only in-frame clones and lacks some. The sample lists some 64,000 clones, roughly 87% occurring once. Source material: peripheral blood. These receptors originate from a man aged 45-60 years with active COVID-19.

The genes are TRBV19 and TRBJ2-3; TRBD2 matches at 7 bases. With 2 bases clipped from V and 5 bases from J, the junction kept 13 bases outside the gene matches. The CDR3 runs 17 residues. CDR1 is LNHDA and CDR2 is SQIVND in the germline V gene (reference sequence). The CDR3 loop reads CASSIRSGLVGLDTQYF. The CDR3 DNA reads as TGTGCCAGTAGTATAAGATCCGGACTAGTAGGGTTAGATACGCAGTATTTT.

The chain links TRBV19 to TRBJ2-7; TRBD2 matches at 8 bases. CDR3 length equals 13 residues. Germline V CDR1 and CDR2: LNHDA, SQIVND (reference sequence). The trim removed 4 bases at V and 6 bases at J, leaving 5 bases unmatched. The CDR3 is CASSTGGGREQYF. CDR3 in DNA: TGTGCCAGTAGTACGGGGGGGGGCCGCGAGCAGTACTTC.

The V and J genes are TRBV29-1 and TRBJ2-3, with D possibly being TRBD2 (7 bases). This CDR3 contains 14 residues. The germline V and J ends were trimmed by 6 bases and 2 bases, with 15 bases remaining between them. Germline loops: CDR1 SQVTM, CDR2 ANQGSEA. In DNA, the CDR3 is TGCAGCGTAGGAACAGCGGGACACACAGATACGCAGTATTTT. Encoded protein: CSVGTAGHTDTQYF.

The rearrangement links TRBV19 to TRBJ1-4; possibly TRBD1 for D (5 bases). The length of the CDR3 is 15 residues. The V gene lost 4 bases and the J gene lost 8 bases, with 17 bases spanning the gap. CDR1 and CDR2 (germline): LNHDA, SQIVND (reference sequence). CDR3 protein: CASSTSGFLWEKLFF. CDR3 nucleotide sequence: TGTGCCAGTAGTACTTCAGGGTTTCTGTGGGAAAAACTGTTTTTT.

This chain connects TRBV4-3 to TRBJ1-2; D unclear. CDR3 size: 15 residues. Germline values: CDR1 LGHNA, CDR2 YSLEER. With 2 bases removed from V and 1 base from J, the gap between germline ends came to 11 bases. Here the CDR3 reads CASSQSLPVNYGYTF. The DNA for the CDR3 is TGCGCCAGCAGCCAAAGTCTCCCAGTTAACTATGGCTACACCTTC.

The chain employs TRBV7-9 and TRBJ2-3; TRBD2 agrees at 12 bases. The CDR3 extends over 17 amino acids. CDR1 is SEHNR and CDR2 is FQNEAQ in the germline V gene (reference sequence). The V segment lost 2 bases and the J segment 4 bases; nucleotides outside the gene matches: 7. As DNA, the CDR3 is TGTGCCAGCAGCTTAACTAGCGGGGGGCTCGGTCCAGATACGCAGTATTTT. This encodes CASSLTSGGLGPDTQYF. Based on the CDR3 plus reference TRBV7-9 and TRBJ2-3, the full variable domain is DTGVSQNPRHKITKRGQNVTFRCDPISEHNRLYWYRQTLGQGPEFLTYFQNEAQLEKSRLLSDRFSAERPKGSFSTLEIQRTEQGDSAMYLCASSLTSGGLGPDTQYFGPGTRLTVL.

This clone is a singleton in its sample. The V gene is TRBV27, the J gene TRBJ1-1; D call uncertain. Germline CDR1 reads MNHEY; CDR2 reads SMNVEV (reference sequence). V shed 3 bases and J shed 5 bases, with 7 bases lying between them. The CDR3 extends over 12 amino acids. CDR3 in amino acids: CASSFSGTEAFF. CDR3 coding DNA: TGTGCCAGCAGTTTCTCGGGAACTGAAGCTTTCTTT.

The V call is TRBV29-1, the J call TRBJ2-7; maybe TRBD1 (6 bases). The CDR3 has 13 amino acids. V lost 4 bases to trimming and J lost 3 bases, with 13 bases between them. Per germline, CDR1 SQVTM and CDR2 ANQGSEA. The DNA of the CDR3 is TGCAGCGTTGCAACAGGGTGGGACTACGAGCAGTACTTC. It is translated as CSVATGWDYEQYF.

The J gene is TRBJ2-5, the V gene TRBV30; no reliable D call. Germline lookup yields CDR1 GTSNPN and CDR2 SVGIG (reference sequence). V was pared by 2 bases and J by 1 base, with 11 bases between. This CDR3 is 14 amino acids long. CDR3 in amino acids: CAWSLGLFQETQYF. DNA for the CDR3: TGTGCCTGGAGTCTTGGGCTTTTCCAAGAGACCCAGTACTTC. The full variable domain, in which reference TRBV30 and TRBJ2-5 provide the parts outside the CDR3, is SQTIHQWPATLVQPVGSPLSLECTVEGTSNPNLYWYRQAAGRGLQLLFYSVGIGQISSEVPQNLSASRPQDRQFILSSKKLLLSDSGFYLCAWSLGLFQETQYFGPGTRLLVL.

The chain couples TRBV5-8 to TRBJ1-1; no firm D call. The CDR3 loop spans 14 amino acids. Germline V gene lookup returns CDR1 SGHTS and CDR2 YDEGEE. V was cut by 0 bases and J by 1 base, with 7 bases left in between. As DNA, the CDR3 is TGTGCCAGCAGCTTGGGTGCGGAGAACACTGAAGCTTTCTTT. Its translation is CASSLGAENTEAFF.

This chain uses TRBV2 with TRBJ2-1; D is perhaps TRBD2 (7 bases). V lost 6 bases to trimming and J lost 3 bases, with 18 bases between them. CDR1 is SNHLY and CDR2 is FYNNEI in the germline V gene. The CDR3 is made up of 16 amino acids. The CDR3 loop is CASSSGGGGVYNEQFF. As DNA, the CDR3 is TGTGCCAGCAGCTCCGGGGGCGGGGGAGTCTACAATGAGCAGTTCTTC.

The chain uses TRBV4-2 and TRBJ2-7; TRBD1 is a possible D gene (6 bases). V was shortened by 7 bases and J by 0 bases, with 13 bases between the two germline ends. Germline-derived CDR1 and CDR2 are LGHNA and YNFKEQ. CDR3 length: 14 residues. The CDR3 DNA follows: TGTGCCAGCAAAGAAGACAGGAGCTCCTACGAGCAGTACTTC. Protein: CASKEDRSSYEQYF.

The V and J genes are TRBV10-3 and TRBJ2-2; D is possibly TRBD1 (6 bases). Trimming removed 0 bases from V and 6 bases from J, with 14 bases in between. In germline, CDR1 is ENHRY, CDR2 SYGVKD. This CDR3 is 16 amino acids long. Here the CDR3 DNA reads TGTGCCATCAGTGAGTCATCACAGGGTGGTTCCGGGGAGCTGTTTTTT. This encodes CAISESSQGGSGELFF.

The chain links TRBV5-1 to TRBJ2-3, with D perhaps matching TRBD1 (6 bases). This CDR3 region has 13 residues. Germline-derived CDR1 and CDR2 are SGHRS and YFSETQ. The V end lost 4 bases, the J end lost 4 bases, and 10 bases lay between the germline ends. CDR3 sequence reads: CASSRTESDTQYF. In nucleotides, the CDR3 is TGCGCCAGCAGCCGGACAGAGTCAGATACGCAGTATTTT.

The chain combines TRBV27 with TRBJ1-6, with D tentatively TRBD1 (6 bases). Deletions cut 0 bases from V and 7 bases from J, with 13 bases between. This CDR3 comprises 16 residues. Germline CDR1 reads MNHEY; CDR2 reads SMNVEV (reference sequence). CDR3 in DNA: TGTGCCAGCAGTTTATCCGAGGGGGTGGGCAATTCACCCCTCCACTTT. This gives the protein CASSLSEGVGNSPLHF.

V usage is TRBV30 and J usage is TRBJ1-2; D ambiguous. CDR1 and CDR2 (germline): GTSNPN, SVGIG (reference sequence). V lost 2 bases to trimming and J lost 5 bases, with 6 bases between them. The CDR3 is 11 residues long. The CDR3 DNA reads TGTGCCTGGAGTACGGGGTATGGCTACACCTTC. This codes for CAWSTGYGYTF.

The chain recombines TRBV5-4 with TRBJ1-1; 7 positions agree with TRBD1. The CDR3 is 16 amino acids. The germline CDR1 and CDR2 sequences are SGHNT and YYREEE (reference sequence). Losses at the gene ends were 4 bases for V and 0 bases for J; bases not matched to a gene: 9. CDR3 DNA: TGTGCCAGCAGCCCAGGGGGTACCTCCATGAACACTGAAGCTTTCTTT. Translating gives CASSPGGTSMNTEAFF.

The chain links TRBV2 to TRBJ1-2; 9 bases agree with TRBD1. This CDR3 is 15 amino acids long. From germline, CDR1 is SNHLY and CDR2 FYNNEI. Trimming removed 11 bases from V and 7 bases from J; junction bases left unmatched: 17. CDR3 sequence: CASLTGQGFGGGYTF. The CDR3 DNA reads TGTGCCTCATTGACAGGACAGGGGTTCGGTGGTGGCTACACCTTC.

CDR3 sequence reads: CAWRSASKSYEQYF. The CDR3 DNA sequence: TGTGCCTGGAGGTCCGCGTCTAAATCCTACGAGCAGTACTTC. The V gene is TRBV30, the J gene TRBJ2-7, with D unclear. This CDR3 contains 14 residues. Germline V gene data show CDR1 as GTSNPN and CDR2 as SVGIG (reference sequence). V lost 3 bases and J lost 1, with 13 bases in between.